Listed below are T cell receptor beta chains from one sample, sequenced in a study of CD8 T cells in ankylosing spondylitis. MiXCR, applied by TCRdb to the 5' RACE reads, yields one record per CDR3 protein. The repertoire has 300,000 to 400,000 distinct CDR3 sequences, under 15% of them found once; the top ten carry 1.1%. The specimen was blood, either unsorted or a sorted T cell fraction (not recorded which). Receptors originate from a male donor with ankylosing spondylitis or in good health (not recorded which). The conserved cysteine and the conserved F or W are not part of the CDR3 here.

j_call v_call cdr3_aa
TRBJ1-1 TRBV20-1 SALGGGLDSEAF
TRBJ2-7 TRBV5-1 ASSRTGGASYEQY
TRBJ2-7 TRBV5-1 ASSFEQGGSYEQY
TRBJ2-3 TRBV5-6 ASSRWDREYSMNFPLVDTQY
TRBJ1-2 TRBV12-3/TRBV12-4 ASSPTGVLYGYT
TRBJ1-5 TRBV6-1 ASSRRDRGPEREPQH
TRBJ2-3 TRBV21-1 ASSKETGTQY
TRBJ2-7 TRBV6-1 ATTRDGRGEQY
TRBJ1-5 TRBV5-8 ASSLAQGVEQPQH
TRBJ1-4 TRBV5-1 ASSLDQGIGKLF
TRBJ1-2 TRBV29-1 SVEGGLSPNYGYT
TRBJ2-2 TRBV19 ASTLRTVKNTGELF
TRBJ1-5 TRBV20-1 SARGDRDYQPQH
TRBJ2-7 TRBV3-1 ASSQDLVRQRPVKQY
TRBJ2-2 TRBV20-1 SARERTSGSVQTGELF
TRBJ2-2 TRBV7-2 ASSLTSVNTGELF
TRBJ2-6 TRBV5-1 ASSLEGAVGANVLT
TRBJ1-1 TRBV11-2 ASSLDPGVRTEAF
TRBJ2-3 TRBV6-2/TRBV6-3 ASSYSANADTQY
TRBJ1-6 TRBV7-9 ASSTRDSRNSPLH
TRBJ1-3 TRBV12-3/TRBV12-4 ASSAPPWGGGNTIY
TRBJ2-2 TRBV29-1 SVAQIANTGELF
TRBJ2-2 TRBV10-3 AISVDHPANTGELF
TRBJ2-5 TRBV3-1 ASRSYASGSGETQY
TRBJ2-7 TRBV6-2/TRBV6-3 ASSYSTSGSNKQY
TRBJ2-3 TRBV7-9 ASSLERVADTQY
TRBJ1-1 TRBV4-1 ASSQDQMLYTEAF
TRBJ1-2 TRBV5-1 ASSLEGGREGHGYT
TRBJ2-3 TRBV11-2 ASSPGTSGMLNPDTQY
TRBJ2-1 TRBV7-9 ASSLKPGLARDNEQF
TRBJ1-2 TRBV4-2 ASSQTTGGVYGYT
TRBJ2-5 TRBV24-1 ATGTSGTETQY
TRBJ2-3 TRBV29-1 SLMGSDTQY
TRBJ2-1 TRBV11-2 ASSPLRGPTKSDNEQF
TRBJ1-5 TRBV5-4 ASSLQGNNQPQH
TRBJ2-4 TRBV5-1 ASSLETSGGQY
TRBJ2-5 TRBV5-1 ASFKSRDRETQY